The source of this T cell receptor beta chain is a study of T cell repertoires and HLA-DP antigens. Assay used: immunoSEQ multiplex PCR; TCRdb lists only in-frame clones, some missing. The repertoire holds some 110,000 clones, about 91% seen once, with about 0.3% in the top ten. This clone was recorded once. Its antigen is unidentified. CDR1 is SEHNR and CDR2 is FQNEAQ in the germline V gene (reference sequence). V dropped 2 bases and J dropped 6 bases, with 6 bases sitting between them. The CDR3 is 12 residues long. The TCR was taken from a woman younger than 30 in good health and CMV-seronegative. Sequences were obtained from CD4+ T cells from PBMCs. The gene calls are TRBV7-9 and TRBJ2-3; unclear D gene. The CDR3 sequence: CASSLLGDTQYF. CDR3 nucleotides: TGTGCCAGCAGCTTACTCGGCGATACGCAGTATTTT. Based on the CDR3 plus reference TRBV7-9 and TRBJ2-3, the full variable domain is DTGVSQNPRHKITKRGQNVTFRCDPISEHNRLYWYRQTLGQGPEFLTYFQNEAQLEKSRLLSDRFSAERPKGSFSTLEIQRTEQGDSAMYLCASSLLGDTQYFGPGTRLTVL.